Listed below are T cell receptor beta chains from one sample, sequenced in a study of shared clonotypes between healthy human individuals. Profiling relied on immunoSEQ multiplex PCR, and the TCRdb table lists in-frame clones only, not all of them. The sample records some 2,000,000 clones, approximately 94% being singletons. Specimen: naive CD4+ T cells sorted from blood. All receptors derive from a young man in good health. Both conserved end residues are part of each CDR3. The order of the fields is clone size, J gene, V gene, D gene, CDR3 length, CDR3 DNA, CDR3 protein. A D gene is named only where the DNA matches it firmly. Size tells how often a clone was seen (once, few, many) or the class of an expanded clone, and some rows leave it out.

>-|TRBJ1-1|TRBV7-9|-|16
TGTGCCAGCAGCTTAGGAGAGGGGGGACCGAACACTGAAGCTTTCTTT
CASSLGEGGPNTEAFF
>-|TRBJ2-1|TRBV5-1|-|16
TGCGCCAGCAGCTTGGATCCTTCGAGCTCCTACAATGAGCAGTTCTTC
CASSLDPSSSYNEQFF
>-|TRBJ2-3|TRBV7-9|TRBD2|16
TGTGCCAGCAGCACGGGACTAGCGGGGGTAACAGATACGCAGTATTTT
CASSTGLAGVTDTQYF
>-|TRBJ2-5|TRBV5-1|-|14
TGCGCCAGCAGCGAGAGACAGCTCCAAGAGACCCAGTACTTC
CASSERQLQETQYF
>-|TRBJ2-5|TRBV5-1|-|14
TGCGCCAGCAGCTCCTGGACAGTCCAAGAGACCCAGTACTTC
CASSSWTVQETQYF
>once|TRBJ2-7|TRBV29-1|TRBD2|16
TGCAGCGTTGAAAAGGCCCTGGGACTAGCGGGAGTCGAGCAGTACTTC
CSVEKALGLAGVEQYF
>once|TRBJ2-1|TRBV4-3|-|16
TGCGCCAGCAGCCTTTCGACCCTTGAGTCCGGCAATGAGCAGTTCTTC
CASSLSTLESGNEQFF
>-|TRBJ1-1|TRBV5-1|-|15
TGCGCCAGCAGCTTGGCCTTTGACGGCAACACTGAAGCTTTCTTT
CASSLAFDGNTEAFF
>-|TRBJ2-5|TRBV5-8|-|14
TGTGCCAGCAGCTTGGAGAGGGGGTCTGAGACCCAGTACTTC
CASSLERGSETQYF
>-|TRBJ1-4|TRBV5-1|-|15
TGCGCCAGCAGCCACGCCGGGGGATCTAATGAAAAACTGTTTTTT
CASSHAGGSNEKLFF
>-|TRBJ2-7|TRBV9|-|16
TGTGCCAGCAGCGTAGGTCCGGTGGCAGGGACCTACGAGCAGTACTTC
CASSVGPVAGTYEQYF
>-|TRBJ2-5|TRBV6-1|-|14
TGTGCCAGCAGTGACCCGGGACGAGGTGAGACCCAGTACTTC
CASSDPGRGETQYF
>-|TRBJ1-6|TRBV28|TRBD1|14
TGTGCCAGCAGCTGGGACAGGAGTAATTCACCCCTCCACTTT
CASSWDRSNSPLHF
>-|TRBJ1-6|TRBV6-5|-|15
TGTGCCAGCAGCCAGGGACGGAGCTATAATTCACCCCTCCACTTT
CASSQGRSYNSPLHF
>-|TRBJ2-2|TRBV9|TRBD1|17
TGTGCCAGCAGCGTAGGGAGACCGACAGGGGGAACCGGGGAGCTGTTTTTT
CASSVGRPTGGTGELFF
>-|TRBJ2-7|TRBV19|-|11
TGTGCCAGTAGTATGAAGAGCGAGCAGTACTTC
CASSMKSEQYF
>-|TRBJ2-7|TRBV28|TRBD1|14
TGTGCCAGCAGTTTACCGGACAGGAACCACGAGCAGTACTTC
CASSLPDRNHEQYF
>-|TRBJ2-5|TRBV11-2|-|15
TGTGCCAGCGGCGAGGACGGCCGGGCAAGGGAGACCCAGTACTTC
CASGEDGRARETQYF
>-|TRBJ2-1|TRBV5-1|TRBD2|15
TGCGCCAGCAGCTTGGTCGGGGGGTCCTACAATGAGCAGTTCTTC
CASSLVGGSYNEQFF
>-|TRBJ1-3|TRBV30|-|13
TGTGCCTGGAGTGTGTATTCTGGAAACACCATATATTTT
CAWSVYSGNTIYF
>-|TRBJ2-3|TRBV5-4|-|15
TGTGCCAGCAGCTTGTCGGGGCGAGGCACAGATACGCAGTATTTT
CASSLSGRGTDTQYF
>-|TRBJ1-1|TRBV29-1|TRBD1|12
TGCAGCGTAAACAGGGGGGGGACTGAAGCTTTCTTT
CSVNRGGTEAFF
>-|TRBJ2-2|TRBV9|TRBD2|15
TGTGCCAGCAGCGCGGGACTAGCGGGGGCCGGGGAGCTGTTTTTT
CASSAGLAGAGELFF
>-|TRBJ2-5|TRBV6-5|TRBD2|13
TGTGCCAGCGGGAGGGGAACTAAAGAGACCCAGTACTTC
CASGRGTKETQYF
>once|TRBJ2-7|TRBV14|-|15
TGTGCCAGCAGCCTTCCGGGCAAGCGCGGGTACGAGCAGTACTTC
CASSLPGKRGYEQYF
>-|TRBJ1-1|TRBV18|-|12
TGTGCCAGCTCACCACAAGCGATCGAAGCTTTCTTT
CASSPQAIEAFF
>-|TRBJ1-6|TRBV6-1|-|15
TGTGCCAGCAGTGAAGACGGGGCGCAGAGTTCACCCCTCCACTTT
CASSEDGAQSSPLHF
>-|TRBJ1-2|TRBV6-1|-|12
TGTGCCAGCGAGGCGCTCCCGGGCGGCTACACCTTC
CASEALPGGYTF
>once|TRBJ2-1|TRBV5-1|-|15
TGCGCCAGCAGCATTAGGACTGGCTCCTACAATGAGCAGTTCTTC
CASSIRTGSYNEQFF
>-|TRBJ2-1|TRBV5-4|TRBD2|14
TGTGCCAGCAGCTTAGCGGGAGGAAGGGATGAGCAGTTCTTC
CASSLAGGRDEQFF
>once|TRBJ1-2|TRBV5-1|-|15
TGCGCCAGCAGCTTTTCGGGGGATGCGCACTATGGCTACACCTTC
CASSFSGDAHYGYTF
>few|TRBJ1-1|TRBV15|TRBD1|14
TGTGCCACCAGCAGCCGACAGGGGAACACTGAAGCTTTCTTT
CATSSRQGNTEAFF
>-|TRBJ2-7|TRBV11-2|-|15
TGTGCCAGCAGCTTACGAGGGAAGGGGGCCTACGAGCAGTACTTC
CASSLRGKGAYEQYF
>-|TRBJ2-1|TRBV5-1|TRBD2|19
TGCGCCAGCAGCTTTCTAGCGGGACTAGGAAAACCCTCCTACAATGAGCAGTTCTTC
CASSFLAGLGKPSYNEQFF
>-|TRBJ1-6|TRBV7-6|-|14
TGTGCCAGCAGCTTACGGGGATTTAATTCACCCCTCCACTTT
CASSLRGFNSPLHF
>-|TRBJ1-3|TRBV28|-|15
TGTGCCAGCAGTCAACCAGGCGGCTCTGGAAACACCATATATTTT
CASSQPGGSGNTIYF